Sequencing of this T cell receptor beta chain was carried out in a study of T-cell memory formation after mild COVID-19. General study findings and limits: Later expanders leaned CD4+, whereas clones that contracted between day 15 and 85 were balanced CD4/CD8. Clonal second-wave expansions that peaked on day 37 had unconfirmed SARS-CoV-2 specificity.

For this clonotype: Its antigen is as yet unknown.

Constant-segment primers served in 5'RACE that generated TCR alpha and TCR beta cDNA libraries bearing sample barcodes and UMIs. Using its own MiXCR run on the 5' RACE reads, TCRdb lists one record per CDR3 protein. The sample has 450,000 to 650,000 distinct CDR3 sequences; 20% to 25% are singletons. The CDR3 loop spans 16 amino acids. The V end was cut by 4 bases, the J end by 0 bases, with 16 bases between. Germline V gives CDR1 DFQATT, CDR2 SNEGSKA (reference sequence). The clonotype comes from an adult woman who had mild COVID-19 (a few samples of this study predate the infection). Cell type and time point are not known. Sequencing used PBMCs or a T cell subset sorted from them (not recorded which). V and J are TRBV20-1 and TRBJ1-3, with unresolved D. The CDR3 coding sequence is TGCAGTGCTATTTCTGGGAAGGGTGCCTCTGGAAACACCATATATTTT. Translation gives CSAISGKGASGNTIYF.